This T cell receptor (beta chain) appears in the sequencing data of a study of T cells in Graves' hyperthyroidism and ophthalmopathy. RNA transcripts were the template for amplifying TCR beta CDR3 regions. In the first-round RT-PCR of the TCR CDR3, the HTBI primer set was used. TCRdb independently ran MiXCR on the multiplex PCR reads; one entry per CDR3 protein. This sample yields roughly 500,000 distinct CDR3 sequences, of which approximately 15% are seen a single time; 5.8% belongs to the top ten. Patients aged 18 to 65 with hyperthyroidism were newly diagnosed, with duration under 2 months. With 10 bases removed from V and 7 bases from J, the gap between germline ends came to 10 bases. This CDR3 has 10 amino acids. Germline CDR1 is MNHNS and CDR2 is SASEGT. In its sample, this clonotype was seen many times.

V gene TRBV6-1 combines with J gene TRBJ1-1; D unresolved. Source material: blood. This TCR derives from a woman under 40 with Graves' hyperthyroidism that later progressed to Graves' ophthalmopathy. As DNA, the CDR3 is TGTGCCACCGGGGAAGTTGAAGCTTTCTTT. It codes for CATGEVEAFF.